This T cell receptor beta chain was profiled in a study of radiation and T cells in renal cell carcinoma (dated by TCRdb to between 2020 and 2021). For the study in its entirety: In total, 50 or so samples underwent TCR beta sequencing: 25 or so tumors plus 27 peripheral blood samples. A total of roughly 3,900,000 unique CDR3 nucleotide sequences, encoding 2.5 million to 3 million unique CDR3 amino acid sequences, were found across all 50 or so samples.

This specimen's time point label, interpreted: tumor resected at nephrectomy. Sample treatment or condition, as interpreted from the label and publication: treatment-naive control, cytoreductive nephrectomy. Control tumors were obtained from treatment-naive renal cell carcinoma patients in whom cytoreductive nephrectomy was performed without prior radiation. Every patient's renal cell carcinoma showed clear cell pathology. Control tumors used for TCR sequencing came from a few females and 11 males, resected 2011 to 2014, with median age around 57 years (range about 40 to 90). Tumors were mechanically dissociated, digested with collagenase/hyaluronidase at 37 °C, processed in gentleMACS C tubes, and stored in liquid nitrogen. Genomic DNA for TCR sequencing was prepared using the QIAamp DNA Blood Mini Kit (Qiagen). The analyses included only samples that passed all quality control checks. CDR1 and CDR2 (SGDLS, YYNGEE) derive from the germline V gene. There are 15 amino acids in the CDR3, from cysteine to phenylalanine inclusive. Only the CDR3 part of the read is kept: 45 bases, read in frame from the first base. Trimming takes 3 bases from V and 3 bases from J, and the germline ends sit 15 bases apart.

Comments on this clone: Its antigen specificity is not known. No base-level quality is on record; no much larger clone is a single base apart.

Following the manufacturer's recommendations, the immunoSEQ kit was used to generate TCR beta libraries from genomic DNA. Library preparation used a first multiplex PCR with proprietary primers, then a second PCR adding unique barcodes, with bead cleanups after each round. A positive control reaction and a negative control reaction, both provided in the kit, were run with every batch of samples. The final libraries were assessed on an Agilent 4200 TapeStation D1000 ScreenTape, pooled by volume, and quantified by qPCR. Sequencing ran on an Illumina NextSeq500 with a MidOutput 150-cycle cartridge, using 156 Read1 and 15 Index1 cycles with kit custom primers. The pooled library was loaded at 1.0 pM, and approximately 18% PhiX control was spiked in. In the authors' own workflow: The vendor-processed data were analyzed in R, and a clonotype was defined as all T cells that share the same CDR3 nucleotide sequence. In the clone abundance analyses, frequencies were normalized to the 10,000 most abundant clones in each sample. Before analysis, public T cell clones were removed, and these numbered fewer than five per sample on average. The dominant motif analysis was done with ImmunoMap using the PAM10 matrix, a gap penalty of 30, and a homology threshold of 0.3, and motifs with a cumulative frequency of at least 0.01 were considered dominant. Entries here come from immuneACCESS through TCRdb and include only in-frame sequences with V and J called. Some clones fail to appear in such tables; in the studies checked, an unresolved V gene covers under half of the shortfall, and the cause of the remainder is unknown. That table supplies the V and J calls and clone size; D and trimming were determined from the DNA. Present in this sample are some 16,000 clones, more than 55% of which were seen just once. The ten largest make up approximately 9.9% of the sample.

What the authors observed across the whole study: Irradiated tumors showed higher TCR clonality than controls, with the top 100 clonotypes averaging approximately 54% of the repertoire versus about 45% in nephrectomy-only tumors. The single-armed trial design could not address effects of radiation dose or scheduling on the TCR repertoire. Irradiated tumors contained more dominant CDR3 motifs, and these motifs occupied a larger share of the repertoire than in control tumors. Only small tumor regions of around 0.94 g were available, so intratumoral heterogeneity was not captured.

The chain is encoded by TRBV9 joined to TRBJ1-2; there is no confident call for the D gene. The clonotype was recovered from a man over 45 with renal cell carcinoma. The specimen comprised tumor tissue, sampled from a patient whose treatment was nephrectomy without radiotherapy. CDR3 loop: CASSGTPQVHYGYTF. The sequence in DNA is TGTGCCAGCAGCGGAACCCCCCAGGTCCACTATGGCTACACCTTC.